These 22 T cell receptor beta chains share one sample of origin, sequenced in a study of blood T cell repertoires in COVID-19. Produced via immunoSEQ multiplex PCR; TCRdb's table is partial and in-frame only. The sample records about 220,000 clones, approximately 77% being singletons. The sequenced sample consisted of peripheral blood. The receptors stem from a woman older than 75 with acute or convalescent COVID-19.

As DNA, the CDR3 is TGTGCCAGCAGCTTGGGCCACAGGGCCACCGGGGAGCTGTTTTTT. This sequence encodes CASSLGHRATGELFF. The gene calls are TRBV5-5 and TRBJ2-2; possibly TRBD1 for D (6 bases). The CDR3 is made up of 15 amino acids. V shed 0 bases and J shed 4 bases, with 10 bases lying between them. The germline V gene encodes CDR1 SGHKS and CDR2 YYEKEE (reference sequence).

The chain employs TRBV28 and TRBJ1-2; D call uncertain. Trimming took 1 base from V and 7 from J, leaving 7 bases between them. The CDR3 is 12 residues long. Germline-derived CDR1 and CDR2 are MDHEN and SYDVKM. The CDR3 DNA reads TGTGCCAGCAGTTTATCACCGGGTGGCTACACCTTC. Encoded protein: CASSLSPGGYTF.

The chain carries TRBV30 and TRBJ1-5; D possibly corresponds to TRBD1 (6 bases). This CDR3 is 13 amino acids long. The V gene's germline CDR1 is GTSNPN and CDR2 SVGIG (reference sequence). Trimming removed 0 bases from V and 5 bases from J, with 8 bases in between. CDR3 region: CAWSVSGDQPQHF. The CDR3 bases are TGTGCCTGGAGTGTCTCAGGGGATCAGCCCCAGCATTTT.

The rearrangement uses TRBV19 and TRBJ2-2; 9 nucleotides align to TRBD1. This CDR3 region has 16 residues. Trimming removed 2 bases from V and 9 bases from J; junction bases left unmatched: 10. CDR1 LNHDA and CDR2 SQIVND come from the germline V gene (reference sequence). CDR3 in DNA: TGTGCCAGTAGTATACAATACGTCGACAGGGGGAGGGAGCTGTTTTTT. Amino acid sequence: CASSIQYVDRGRELFF.

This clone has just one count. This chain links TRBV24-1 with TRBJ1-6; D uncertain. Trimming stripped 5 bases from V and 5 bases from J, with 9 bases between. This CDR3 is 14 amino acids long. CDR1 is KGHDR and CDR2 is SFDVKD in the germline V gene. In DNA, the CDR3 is TGTGCCACCAGTGGAGCCCTAGATAATTCACCCCTCCACTTT. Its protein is CATSGALDNSPLHF.

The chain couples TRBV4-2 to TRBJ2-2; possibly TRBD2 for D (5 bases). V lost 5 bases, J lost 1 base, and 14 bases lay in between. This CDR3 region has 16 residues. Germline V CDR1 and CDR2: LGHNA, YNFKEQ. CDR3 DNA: TGTGCCAGCAGCTCCGGAGCGGCCCTGAACACCGGGGAGCTGTTTTTT. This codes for CASSSGAALNTGELFF.

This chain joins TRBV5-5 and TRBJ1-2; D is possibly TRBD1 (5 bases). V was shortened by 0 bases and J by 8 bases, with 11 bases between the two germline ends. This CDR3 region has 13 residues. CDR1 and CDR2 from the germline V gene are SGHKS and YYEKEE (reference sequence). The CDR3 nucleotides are TGTGCCAGCAGCTTGGAAGGGGTTGGCGGCTACACCTTC. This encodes CASSLEGVGGYTF.

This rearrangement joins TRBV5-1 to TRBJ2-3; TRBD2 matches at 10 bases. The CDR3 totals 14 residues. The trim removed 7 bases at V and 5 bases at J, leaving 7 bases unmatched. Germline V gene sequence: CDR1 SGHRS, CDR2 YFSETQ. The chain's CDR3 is CASRTSGDIDTQYF. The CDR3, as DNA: TGCGCCAGCCGAACTAGCGGGGATATAGATACGCAGTATTTT.

CDR3 bases: TGTGCCAGCAGTTTATTTCCCAGGGATCACGTAGGAAACACCATATATTTT. Protein: CASSLFPRDHVGNTIYF. The chain uses TRBV28 and TRBJ1-3, with D maybe TRBD1 (5 bases). The V gene lost 1 base and the J gene lost 4 bases, with 17 bases spanning the gap. Germline values: CDR1 MDHEN, CDR2 SYDVKM. This CDR3 is 17 amino acids long.

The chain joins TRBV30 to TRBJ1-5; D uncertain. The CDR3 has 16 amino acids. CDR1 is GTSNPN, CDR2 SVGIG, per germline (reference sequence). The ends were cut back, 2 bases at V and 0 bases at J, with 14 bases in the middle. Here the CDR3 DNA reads TGTGCCTGGAGTCCTAACTTTGGTTATAGCAATCAGCCCCAGCATTTT. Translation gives CAWSPNFGYSNQPQHF.

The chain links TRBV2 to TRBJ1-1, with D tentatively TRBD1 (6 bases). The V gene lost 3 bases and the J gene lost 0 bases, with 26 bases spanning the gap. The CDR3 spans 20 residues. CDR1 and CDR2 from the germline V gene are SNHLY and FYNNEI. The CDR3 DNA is TGTGCCAGCAGTGACCCCAACACACTCTCAAACAGGGTCCTGAACACTGAAGCTTTCTTT. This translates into CASSDPNTLSNRVLNTEAFF.

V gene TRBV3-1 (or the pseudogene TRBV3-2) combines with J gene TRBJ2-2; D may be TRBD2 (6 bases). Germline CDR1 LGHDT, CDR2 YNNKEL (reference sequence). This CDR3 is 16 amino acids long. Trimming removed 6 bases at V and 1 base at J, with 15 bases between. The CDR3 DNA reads TGTGCCAGCAGTGGCGGACTACCCGGGAACACCGGGGAGCTGTTTTTT. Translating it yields CASSGGLPGNTGELFF.

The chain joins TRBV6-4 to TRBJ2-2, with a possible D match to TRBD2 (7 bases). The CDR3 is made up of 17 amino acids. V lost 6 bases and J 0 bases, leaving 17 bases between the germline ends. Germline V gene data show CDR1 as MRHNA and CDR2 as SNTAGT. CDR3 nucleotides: TGTGCCAGCAGGCCCGGGGCGGGGGCTCCGAACACCGGGGAGCTGTTTTTT. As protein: CASRPGAGAPNTGELFF.

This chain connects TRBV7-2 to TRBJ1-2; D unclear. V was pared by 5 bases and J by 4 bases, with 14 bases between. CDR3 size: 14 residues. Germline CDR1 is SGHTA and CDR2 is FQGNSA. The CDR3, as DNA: TGTGCCAGCAGCATTCCCAGGCAAGCCTATGGCTACACCTTC. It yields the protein CASSIPRQAYGYTF.

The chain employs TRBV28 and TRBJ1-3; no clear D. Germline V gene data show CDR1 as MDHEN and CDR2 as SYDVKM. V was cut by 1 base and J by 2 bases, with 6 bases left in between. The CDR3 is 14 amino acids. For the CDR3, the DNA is TGTGCCAGCAGTTTATCTGCAGCTGGAAACACCATATATTTT. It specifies CASSLSAAGNTIYF.

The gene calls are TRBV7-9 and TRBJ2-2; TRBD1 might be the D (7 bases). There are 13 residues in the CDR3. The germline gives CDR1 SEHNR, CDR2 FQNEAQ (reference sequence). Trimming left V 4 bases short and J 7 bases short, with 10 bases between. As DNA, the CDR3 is TGTGCCAGCAGCTCCAGGGGGGACGGGGAGCTGTTTTTT. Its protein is CASSSRGDGELFF.

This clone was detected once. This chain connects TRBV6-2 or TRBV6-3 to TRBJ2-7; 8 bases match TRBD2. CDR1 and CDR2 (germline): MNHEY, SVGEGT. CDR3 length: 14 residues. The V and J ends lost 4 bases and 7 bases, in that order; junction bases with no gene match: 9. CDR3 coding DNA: TGTGCCAGCAGTTTAGCGGGGACCGTCTGGGAGCAGTACTTC. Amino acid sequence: CASSLAGTVWEQYF.

DNA of the CDR3: TGCGCCAGCAGCTTGGCGGCGGGGGGCCAGGGGGCAGATACGCAGTATTTT. Translated: CASSLAAGGQGADTQYF. The rearrangement links TRBV5-1 to TRBJ2-3; the D gene is possibly TRBD2 (8 bases). The CDR3 has 17 residues. Trimming shortened V by 0 bases and J by 4 bases, and 18 bases separated the two germline ends. From germline, CDR1 is SGHRS and CDR2 YFSETQ. Together with reference TRBV5-1 and TRBJ2-3, the CDR3 gives the full variable domain: KAGVTQTPRYLIKTRGQQVTLSCSPISGHRSVSWYQQTPGQGLQFLFEYFSETQRNKGNFPGRFSGRQFSNSRSEMNVSTLELGDSALYLCASSLAAGGQGADTQYFGPGTRLTVL.

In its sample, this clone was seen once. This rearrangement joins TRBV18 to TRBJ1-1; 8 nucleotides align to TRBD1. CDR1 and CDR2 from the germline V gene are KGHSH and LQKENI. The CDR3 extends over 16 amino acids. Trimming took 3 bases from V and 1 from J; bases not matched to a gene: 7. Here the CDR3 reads CASSPVGTGSNTEAFF. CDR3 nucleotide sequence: TGTGCCAGCTCACCGGTGGGGACAGGATCGAACACTGAAGCTTTCTTT.

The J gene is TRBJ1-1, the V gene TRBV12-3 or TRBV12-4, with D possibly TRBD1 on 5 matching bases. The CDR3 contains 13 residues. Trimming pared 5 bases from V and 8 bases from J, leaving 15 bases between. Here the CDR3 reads CASSPYETEEAFF. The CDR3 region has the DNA TGTGCCAGCAGTCCATACGAGACAGAGGAAGCTTTCTTT.

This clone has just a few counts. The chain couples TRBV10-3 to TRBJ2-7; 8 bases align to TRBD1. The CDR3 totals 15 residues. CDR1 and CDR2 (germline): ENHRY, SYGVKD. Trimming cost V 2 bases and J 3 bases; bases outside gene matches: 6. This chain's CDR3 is CAISEPQGARYEQYF. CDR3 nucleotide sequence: TGTGCCATCAGTGAGCCGCAGGGGGCTCGCTACGAGCAGTACTTC.

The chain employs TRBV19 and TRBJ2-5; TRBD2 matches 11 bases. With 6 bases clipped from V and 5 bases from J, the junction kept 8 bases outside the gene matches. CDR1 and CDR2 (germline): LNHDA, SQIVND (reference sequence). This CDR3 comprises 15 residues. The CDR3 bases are TGTGCCAGTAGGCCACTAGCGGGGGCCGAGGAGACCCAGTACTTC. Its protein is CASRPLAGAEETQYF.